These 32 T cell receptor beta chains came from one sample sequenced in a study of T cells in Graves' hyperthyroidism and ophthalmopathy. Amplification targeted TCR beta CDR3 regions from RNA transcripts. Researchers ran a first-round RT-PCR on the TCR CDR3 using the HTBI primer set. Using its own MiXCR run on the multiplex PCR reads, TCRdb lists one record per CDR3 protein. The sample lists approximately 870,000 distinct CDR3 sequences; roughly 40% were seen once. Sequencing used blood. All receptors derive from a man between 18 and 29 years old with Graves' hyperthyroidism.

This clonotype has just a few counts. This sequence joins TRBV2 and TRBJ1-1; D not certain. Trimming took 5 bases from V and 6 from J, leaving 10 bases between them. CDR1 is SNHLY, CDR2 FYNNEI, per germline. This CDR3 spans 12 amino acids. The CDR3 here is CASSSGIAEAFF. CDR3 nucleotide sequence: TGTGCCAGCAGTTCCGGTATCGCTGAAGCTTTCTTT.

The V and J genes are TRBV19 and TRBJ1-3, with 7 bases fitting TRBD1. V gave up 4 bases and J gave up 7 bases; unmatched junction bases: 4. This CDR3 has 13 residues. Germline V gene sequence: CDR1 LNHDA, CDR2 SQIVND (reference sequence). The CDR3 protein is CASSTGQPNTIYF. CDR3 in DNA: TGTGCCAGTAGTACGGGACAGCCGAACACCATATATTTT. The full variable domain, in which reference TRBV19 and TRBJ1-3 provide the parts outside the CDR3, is DGGITQSPKYLFRKEGQNVTLSCEQNLNHDAMYWYRQDPGQGLRLIYYSQIVNDFQKGDIAEGYSVSREKKESFPLTVTSAQKNPTAFYLCASSTGQPNTIYFGEGSWLTVV.

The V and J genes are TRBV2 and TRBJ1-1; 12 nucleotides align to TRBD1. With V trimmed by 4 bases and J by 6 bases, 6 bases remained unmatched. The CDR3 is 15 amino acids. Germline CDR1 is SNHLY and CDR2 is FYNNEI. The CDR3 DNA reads TGTGCCAGCAGTGGGGACAGGGGGCGGAAGGCTGAAGCTTTCTTT. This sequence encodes CASSGDRGRKAEAFF.

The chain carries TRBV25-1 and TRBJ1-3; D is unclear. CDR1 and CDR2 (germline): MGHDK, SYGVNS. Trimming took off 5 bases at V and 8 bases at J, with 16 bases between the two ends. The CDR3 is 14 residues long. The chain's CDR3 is CASSPGSLVDTIYF. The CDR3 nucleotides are TGTGCCAGCAGTCCCGGTTCTTTGGTTGACACCATATATTTT.

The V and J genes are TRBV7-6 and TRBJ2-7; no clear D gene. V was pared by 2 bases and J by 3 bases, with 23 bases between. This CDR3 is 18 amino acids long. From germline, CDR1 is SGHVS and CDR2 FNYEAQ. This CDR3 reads CASSLKGDGMELGYEQYF. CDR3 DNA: TGTGCCAGCAGCTTAAAGGGTGATGGGATGGAACTCGGCTACGAGCAGTACTTC. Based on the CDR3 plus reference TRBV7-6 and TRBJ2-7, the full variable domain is GAGVSQSPRYKVTKRGQDVALRCDPISGHVSLYWYRQALGQGPEFLTYFNYEAQQDKSGLPNDRFSAERPEGSISTLTIQRTEQRDSAMYRCASSLKGDGMELGYEQYFGPGTRLTVT.

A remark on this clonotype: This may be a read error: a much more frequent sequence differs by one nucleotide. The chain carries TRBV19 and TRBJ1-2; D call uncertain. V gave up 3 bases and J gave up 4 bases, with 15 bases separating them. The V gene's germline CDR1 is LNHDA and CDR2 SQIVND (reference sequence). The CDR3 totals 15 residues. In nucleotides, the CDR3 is TGTGCCAGTAGTATCGGGCAGGCCTCTAGCTATGGCTACACCTTC. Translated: CASSIGQASSYGYTF.

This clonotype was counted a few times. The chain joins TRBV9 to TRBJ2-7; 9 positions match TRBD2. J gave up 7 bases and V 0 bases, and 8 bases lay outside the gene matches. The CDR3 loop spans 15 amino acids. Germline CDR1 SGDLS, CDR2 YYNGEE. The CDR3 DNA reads TGTGCCAGCAGCGTAGCCGGCGGGAGGGCCGGAGAGCAGTACTTC. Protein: CASSVAGGRAGEQYF.

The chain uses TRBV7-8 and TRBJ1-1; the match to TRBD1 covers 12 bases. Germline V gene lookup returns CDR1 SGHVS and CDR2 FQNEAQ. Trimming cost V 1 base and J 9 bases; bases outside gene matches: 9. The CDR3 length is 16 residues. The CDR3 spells CASSLEHLGQGAKAFF. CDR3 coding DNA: TGTGCCAGCAGCTTAGAGCACCTGGGACAGGGGGCGAAAGCTTTCTTT.

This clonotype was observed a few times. The CDR3 loop is CASSPGGSGVSYEQYF. DNA of the CDR3: TGCGCCAGCAGCCCGGGGGGTAGCGGGGTCTCCTACGAGCAGTACTTC. The chain uses TRBV5-1 and TRBJ2-7; 8 bases agree with TRBD2. Germline CDR1 and CDR2: SGHRS and YFSETQ. There are 16 residues in the CDR3. Trimming cost V 4 bases and J 0 bases; bases outside gene matches: 9.

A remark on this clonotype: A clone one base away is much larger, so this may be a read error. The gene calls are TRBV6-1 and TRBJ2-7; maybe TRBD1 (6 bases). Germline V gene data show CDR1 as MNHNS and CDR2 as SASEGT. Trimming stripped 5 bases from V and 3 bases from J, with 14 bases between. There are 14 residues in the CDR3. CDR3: CASSYGGQYYEQYF. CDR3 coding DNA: TGTGCCAGCAGTTACGGTGGACAGTACTACGAGCAGTACTTC.

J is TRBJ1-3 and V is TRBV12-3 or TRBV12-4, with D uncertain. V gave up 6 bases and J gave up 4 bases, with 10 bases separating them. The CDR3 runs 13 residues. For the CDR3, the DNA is TGTGCCAGCAGCCACCCGGACGGAAACACCATATATTTT. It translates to CASSHPDGNTIYF.

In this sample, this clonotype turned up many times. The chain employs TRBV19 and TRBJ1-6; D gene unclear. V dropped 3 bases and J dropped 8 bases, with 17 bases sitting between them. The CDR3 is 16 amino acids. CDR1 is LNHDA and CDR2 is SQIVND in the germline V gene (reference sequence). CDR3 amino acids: CASSISRLVGHSPLHF. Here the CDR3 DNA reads TGTGCCAGTAGTATCTCCAGACTAGTTGGGCATTCACCCCTCCACTTT.

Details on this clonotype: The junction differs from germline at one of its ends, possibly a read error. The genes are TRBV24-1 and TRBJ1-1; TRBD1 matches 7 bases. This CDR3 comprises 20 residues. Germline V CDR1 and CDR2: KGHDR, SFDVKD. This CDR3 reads CATSDPNARQGMTMNTEAFF. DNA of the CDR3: TGTGCCACCAGTGATCCTAACGCACGACAGGGAATGACGATGAACACTGAAGCCTTCTTT.

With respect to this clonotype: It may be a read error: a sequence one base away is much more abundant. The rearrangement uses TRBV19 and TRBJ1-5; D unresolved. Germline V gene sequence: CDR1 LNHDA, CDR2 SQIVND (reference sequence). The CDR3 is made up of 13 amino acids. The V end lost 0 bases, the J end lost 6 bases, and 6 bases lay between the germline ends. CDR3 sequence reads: CASSIDASQPQHF. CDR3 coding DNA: TGTGCCAGTAGTATAGATGCAAGTCAGCCCCAGCATTTT.

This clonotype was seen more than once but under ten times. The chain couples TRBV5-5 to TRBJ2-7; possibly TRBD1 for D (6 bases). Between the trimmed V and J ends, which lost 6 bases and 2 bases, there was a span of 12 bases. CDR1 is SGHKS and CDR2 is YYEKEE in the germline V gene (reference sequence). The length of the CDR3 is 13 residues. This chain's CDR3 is CASTPEGAYEQYF. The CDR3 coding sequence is TGTGCCAGCACCCCAGAGGGGGCCTACGAGCAGTACTTC.

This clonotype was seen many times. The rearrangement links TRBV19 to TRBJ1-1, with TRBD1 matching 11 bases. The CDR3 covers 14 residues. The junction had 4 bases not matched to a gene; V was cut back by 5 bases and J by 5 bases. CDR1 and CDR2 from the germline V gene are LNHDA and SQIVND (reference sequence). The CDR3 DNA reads TGTGCCAGTAGTTCCCGGGACAGGGGGACTGAAGCTTTCTTT. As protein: CASSSRDRGTEAFF. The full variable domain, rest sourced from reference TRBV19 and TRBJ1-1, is DGGITQSPKYLFRKEGQNVTLSCEQNLNHDAMYWYRQDPGQGLRLIYYSQIVNDFQKGDIAEGYSVSREKKESFPLTVTSAQKNPTAFYLCASSSRDRGTEAFFGQGTRLTVV.

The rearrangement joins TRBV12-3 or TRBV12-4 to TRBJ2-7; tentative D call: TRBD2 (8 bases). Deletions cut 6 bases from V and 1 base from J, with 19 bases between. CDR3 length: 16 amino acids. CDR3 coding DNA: TGTGCCAGCAGCCGTACCGGGAGGGACAGATCCTACGAGCAGTACTTC. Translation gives CASSRTGRDRSYEQYF.

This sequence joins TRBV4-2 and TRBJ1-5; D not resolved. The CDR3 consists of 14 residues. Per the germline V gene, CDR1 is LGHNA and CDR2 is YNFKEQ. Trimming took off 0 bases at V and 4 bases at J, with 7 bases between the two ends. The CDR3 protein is CASSQELGNQPQHF. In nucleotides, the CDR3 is TGTGCCAGCAGCCAAGAATTAGGTAATCAGCCCCAGCATTTT.

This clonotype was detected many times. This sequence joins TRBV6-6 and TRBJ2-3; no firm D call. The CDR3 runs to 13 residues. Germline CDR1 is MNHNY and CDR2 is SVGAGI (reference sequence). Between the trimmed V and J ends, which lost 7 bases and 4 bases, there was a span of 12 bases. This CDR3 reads CASTTDASDTQYF. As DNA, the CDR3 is TGTGCCAGCACCACCGACGCTTCAGATACGCAGTATTTT.

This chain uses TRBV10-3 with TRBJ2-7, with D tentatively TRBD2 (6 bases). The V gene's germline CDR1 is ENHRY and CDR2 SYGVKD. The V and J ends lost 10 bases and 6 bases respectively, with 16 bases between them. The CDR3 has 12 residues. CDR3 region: CASDSGTREQYF. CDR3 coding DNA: TGTGCCAGCGATTCAGGGACTCGCGAGCAGTACTTC.

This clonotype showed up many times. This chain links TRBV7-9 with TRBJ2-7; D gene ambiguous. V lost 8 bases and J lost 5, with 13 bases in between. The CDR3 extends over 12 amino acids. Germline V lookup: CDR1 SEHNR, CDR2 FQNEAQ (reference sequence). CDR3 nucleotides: TGTGCCAGCGGCGGCGTTTCTAACGAGCAGTACTTC. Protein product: CASGGVSNEQYF.

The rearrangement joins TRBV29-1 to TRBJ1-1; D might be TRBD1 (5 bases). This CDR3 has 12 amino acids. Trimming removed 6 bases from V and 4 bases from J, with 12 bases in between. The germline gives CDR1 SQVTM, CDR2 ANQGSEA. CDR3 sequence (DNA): TGCAGCGTCCCTCTGGGGGGCACTGAAGCTTTCTTT. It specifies CSVPLGGTEAFF.

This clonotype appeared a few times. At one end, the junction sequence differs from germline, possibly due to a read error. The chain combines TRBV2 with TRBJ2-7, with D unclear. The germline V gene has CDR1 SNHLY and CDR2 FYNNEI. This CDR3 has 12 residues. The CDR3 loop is CASSPPVVRCSF. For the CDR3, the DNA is TGTGCCAGCAGTCCCCCTGTGGTTCGCTGCTCCTTC.

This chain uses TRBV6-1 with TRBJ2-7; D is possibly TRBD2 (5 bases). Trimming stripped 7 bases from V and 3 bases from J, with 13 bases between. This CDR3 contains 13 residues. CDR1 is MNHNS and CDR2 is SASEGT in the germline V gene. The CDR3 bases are TGTGCCAGCATCCCGGGGTCGGGCTACGAGCAGTACTTC. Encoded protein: CASIPGSGYEQYF.

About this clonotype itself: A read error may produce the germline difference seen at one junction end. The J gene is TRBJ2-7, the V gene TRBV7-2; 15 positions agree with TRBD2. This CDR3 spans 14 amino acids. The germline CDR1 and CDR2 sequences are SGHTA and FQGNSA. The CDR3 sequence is CASSLGGLAGGMQF. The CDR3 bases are TGTGCCAGCAGCTTAGGGGGACTAGCGGGAGGTATGCAGTTC.

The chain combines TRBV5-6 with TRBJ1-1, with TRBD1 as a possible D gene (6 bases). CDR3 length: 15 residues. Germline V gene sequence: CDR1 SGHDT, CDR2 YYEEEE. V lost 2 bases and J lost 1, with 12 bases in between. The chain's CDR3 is CASSFFGGSNTEAFF. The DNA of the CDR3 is TGTGCCAGCAGCTTCTTTGGGGGCTCGAACACTGAAGCTTTCTTT.

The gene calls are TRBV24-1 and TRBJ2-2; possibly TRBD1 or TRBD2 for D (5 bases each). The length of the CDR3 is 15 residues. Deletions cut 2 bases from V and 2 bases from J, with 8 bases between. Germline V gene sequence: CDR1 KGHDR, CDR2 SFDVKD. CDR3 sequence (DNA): TGTGCCACCAGTGATTCTGGGGACAACACCGGGGAGCTGTTTTTT. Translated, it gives CATSDSGDNTGELFF.

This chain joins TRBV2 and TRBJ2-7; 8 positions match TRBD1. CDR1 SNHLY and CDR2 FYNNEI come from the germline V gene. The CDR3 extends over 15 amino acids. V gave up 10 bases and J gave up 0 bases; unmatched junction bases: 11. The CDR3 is CATLSDRGDSYEQYF. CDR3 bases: TGTGCCACGCTATCTGACAGGGGCGACTCCTACGAGCAGTACTTC.

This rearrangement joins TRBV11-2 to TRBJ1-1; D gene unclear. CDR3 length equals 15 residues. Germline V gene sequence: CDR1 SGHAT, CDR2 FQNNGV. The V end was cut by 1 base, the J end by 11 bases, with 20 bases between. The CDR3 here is CASSLGGGSAREAFF. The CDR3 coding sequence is TGTGCCAGCAGCTTAGGTGGTGGAAGTGCGCGGGAGGCTTTCTTT.

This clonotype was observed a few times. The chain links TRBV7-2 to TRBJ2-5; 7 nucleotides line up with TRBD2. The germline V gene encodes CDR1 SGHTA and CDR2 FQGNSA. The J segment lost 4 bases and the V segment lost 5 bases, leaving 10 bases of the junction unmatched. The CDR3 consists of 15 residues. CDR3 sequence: CASSPPGLPSETQYF. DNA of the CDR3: TGTGCCAGCAGCCCCCCGGGACTACCGTCAGAGACCCAGTACTTC. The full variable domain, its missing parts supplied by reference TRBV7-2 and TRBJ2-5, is GAGVSQSPSNKVTEKGKDVELRCDPISGHTALYWYRQSLGQGLEFLIYFQGNSAPDKSGLPSDRFSAERTGGSVSTLTIQRTQQEDSAVYLCASSPPGLPSETQYFGPGTRLLVL.

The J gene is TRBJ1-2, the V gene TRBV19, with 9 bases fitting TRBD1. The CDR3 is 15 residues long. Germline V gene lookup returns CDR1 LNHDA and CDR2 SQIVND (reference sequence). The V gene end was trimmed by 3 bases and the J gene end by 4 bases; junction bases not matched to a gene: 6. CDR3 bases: TGTGCCAGTAGTATGTCTGGGACAGGGAGCTATGGCTACACCTTC. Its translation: CASSMSGTGSYGYTF.

The CDR3 here is CSVRGSGANVLTF. DNA of the CDR3: TGCAGCGTCAGAGGATCCGGGGCCAACGTCCTGACTTTC. This chain uses TRBV29-1 with TRBJ2-6; no firm D call. Germline V gene data show CDR1 as SQVTM and CDR2 as ANQGSEA. CDR3 length equals 13 residues. Trimming left V 6 bases short and J 4 bases short, with 10 bases between. Full variable domain (missing parts from reference TRBV29-1 and TRBJ2-6): SAVISQKPSRDICQRGTSLTIQCQVDSQVTMMFWYRQQPGQSLTLIATANQGSEATYESGFVIDKFPISRPNLTFSTLTVSNMSPEDSSIYLCSVRGSGANVLTFGAGSRLTVL.